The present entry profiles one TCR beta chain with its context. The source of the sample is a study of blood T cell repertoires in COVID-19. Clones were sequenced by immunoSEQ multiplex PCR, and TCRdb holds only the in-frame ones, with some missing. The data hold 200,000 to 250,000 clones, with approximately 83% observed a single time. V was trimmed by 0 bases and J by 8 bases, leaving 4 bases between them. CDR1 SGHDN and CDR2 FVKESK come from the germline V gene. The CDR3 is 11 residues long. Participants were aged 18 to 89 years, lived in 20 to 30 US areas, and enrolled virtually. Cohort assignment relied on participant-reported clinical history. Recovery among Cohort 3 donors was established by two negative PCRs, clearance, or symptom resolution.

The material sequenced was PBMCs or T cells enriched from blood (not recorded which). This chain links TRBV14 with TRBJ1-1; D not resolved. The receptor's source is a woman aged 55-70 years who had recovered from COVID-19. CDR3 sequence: CASSQESEAFF. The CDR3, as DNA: TGTGCCAGCAGCCAAGAGTCGGAAGCTTTCTTT.